Sequencing of this T cell receptor beta chain was carried out in a study of blood T cells in healthy people across ages. Together with a sample-barcoded 5' primer, a J-beta primer mix was included in a second PCR lasting roughly 6 to 12 cycles. MiXCR, applied by TCRdb to the 5' RACE reads, yields one record per CDR3 protein. The sample carries 1.5 million to 2 million distinct CDR3 sequences, about 35% recorded once. Germline V gives CDR1 SEHNR, CDR2 FQNEAQ (reference sequence). The V segment lost 3 bases and the J segment 5 bases; nucleotides outside the gene matches: 8. CDR3 length: 16 amino acids.

The sequence was obtained from a woman between 25 and 40 years old in good health. The genes are TRBV7-9 and TRBJ2-1, with 9 bases matching TRBD2. Sequencing used blood. The CDR3 loop is CASSFPLAGVHNEQFF. CDR3 bases: TGTGCCAGCAGCTTTCCCTTAGCGGGAGTCCACAATGAGCAGTTCTTC.